Sequencing of this TCR beta chain was carried out in a study of T cell clonality in common variable immunodeficiency. Germline CDR1 SGHRS, CDR2 YFSETQ. V shed 6 bases, J shed 8 bases, and the junction held 15 bases outside the gene matches. The length of the CDR3 is 16 residues. Some clones are missing from TCRdb's copy, which holds only in-frame ones; the method was immunoSEQ multiplex PCR. In total the sample includes about 39,000 clones, none of them seen once. This clone occurred a few times. Sequencing ends 3 residues short of the CDR3 end; the germline J gene provides the rest. The V gene is TRBV5-1, the J gene TRBJ2-1, with 9 positions matching TRBD2. The TCR was taken from a person aged 18-70 years in good health. What was sequenced was peripheral blood mononuclear cells. The sequenced CDR3 bases are TGCGCCAGCACCCGTTCCGGGACTAGCTATTCGGATGAG. It is translated as CASTRSGTSYSDE. The entire CDR3 sequence reads CASTRSGTSYSDEQFF. The full variable domain, rest sourced from reference TRBV5-1 and TRBJ2-1, is KAGVTQTPRYLIKTRGQQVTLSCSPISGHRSVSWYQQTPGQGLQFLFEYFSETQRNKGNFPGRFSGRQFSNSRSEMNVSTLELGDSALYLCASTRSGTSYSDEQFFGPGTRLTVL.